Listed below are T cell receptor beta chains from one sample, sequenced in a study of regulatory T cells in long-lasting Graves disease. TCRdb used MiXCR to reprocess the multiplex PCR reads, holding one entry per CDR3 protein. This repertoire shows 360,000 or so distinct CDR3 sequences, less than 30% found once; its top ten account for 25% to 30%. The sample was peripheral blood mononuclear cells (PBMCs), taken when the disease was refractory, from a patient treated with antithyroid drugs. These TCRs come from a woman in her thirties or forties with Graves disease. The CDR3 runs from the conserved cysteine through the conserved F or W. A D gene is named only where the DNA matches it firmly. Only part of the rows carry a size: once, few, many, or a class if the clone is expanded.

CASSEMVGGRSNQPQHF	TGTGCCAGCAGTGAAATGGTTGGTGGGAGAAGCAATCAGCCCCAGCATTTT	TRBV6-1	TRBJ1-5	.	.
CASSLSSGNTIYF	TGTGCCAGCAGCCTTTCGTCTGGAAACACCATATATTTT	TRBV12-3/TRBV12-4	TRBJ1-3	many	.
CASSLVGLGQPQHF	TGTGCCAGCAGCTTAGTAGGGTTAGGCCAGCCCCAGCATTTT	TRBV28	TRBJ1-5	many	.
CASSSDRPYNSPLHF	TGCGCCAGCAGTTCTGACAGGCCTTATAATTCACCCCTCCACTTT	TRBV5-1	TRBJ1-6	few	.
CSGVSGYYEQYF	TGCAGTGGCGTTAGCGGGTACTACGAGCAGTACTTC	TRBV20-1	TRBJ2-7	many	TRBD2
CASSLWAGGYTGELFF	TGTGCCAGCAGCTTGTGGGCAGGGGGTTACACCGGGGAGCTGTTTTTT	TRBV5-6	TRBJ2-2	few	TRBD1
CASSLERAETQYF	TGTGCCAGCAGCTTGGAGCGGGCGGAGACCCAGTACTTC	TRBV5-5	TRBJ2-5	many	.
CASRATGGAGGYEQYF	TGTGCCAGCAGGGCGACGGGGGGGGCAGGAGGCTACGAGCAGTACTTC	TRBV6-1	TRBJ2-7	few	TRBD2
CAISEPGQNYGYTF	TGTGCCATCAGTGAGCCAGGACAGAACTATGGCTACACCTTC	TRBV10-3	TRBJ1-2	many	.
CASSEWGREKLFF	TGTGCCAGCAGTGAATGGGGTCGAGAAAAACTGTTTTTT	TRBV2	TRBJ1-4	.	.
CASSFLGGMETQYF	TGTGCCAGCAGCTTTCTAGGGGGGATGGAGACCCAGTACTTC	TRBV7-9	TRBJ2-5	few	.
CASSYGLAARNEQFF	TGTGCCAGCAGCTACGGACTAGCGGCTAGGAATGAGCAGTTCTTC	TRBV7-2	TRBJ2-1	.	TRBD2
CASSRLAGEIEQYF	TGTGCCAGCTCACGTCTAGCGGGAGAAATCGAGCAGTACTTC	TRBV28	TRBJ2-7	.	TRBD2
CASSAGTGYTDTQYF	TGTGCCAGCAGTGCCGGGACAGGGTACACAGATACGCAGTATTTT	TRBV6-1	TRBJ2-3	few	TRBD1
CASSLELQPQHF	TGTGCCAGCAGCTTGGAATTGCAGCCCCAGCACTTT	TRBV5-5	TRBJ1-5	.	.
CASSLWYSLAKNIQYF	TGTGCCAGCAGCTTATGGTACAGTCTAGCCAAAAACATTCAGTACTTC	TRBV11-2	TRBJ2-4	many	.
CASSSGDNALYNEQFF	TGTGCCAGCAGCTCCGGGGACAACGCCCTATACAATGAGCAGTTCTTC	TRBV7-2	TRBJ2-1	.	.
CASSFPGEKLFF	TGTGCCAGCAGCTTTCCAGGGGAAAAACTGTTTTTT	TRBV7-9	TRBJ1-4	few	.
CSARTAQETQYF	TGCAGTGCTAGGACAGCCCAAGAGACCCAGTACTTC	TRBV20-1	TRBJ2-5	many	.
CASSDARETQYF	TGTGCCAGCAGTGATGCACGGGAGACCCAGTACTTC	TRBV6-1	TRBJ2-5	many	.
CASALLLSGEETQYF	TGCGCCAGCGCCCTACTTTTGTCAGGGGAAGAGACCCAGTACTTC	TRBV5-1	TRBJ2-5	.	.
CASSPDIPAGGNTIYF	TGCGCCAGCAGCCCAGATATTCCCGCGGGGGGAAACACCATATATTTT	TRBV5-1	TRBJ1-3	.	.
CASSVNEQFF	TGTGCCAGCAGCGTCAATGAGCAGTTCTTC	TRBV11-2	TRBJ2-1	few	.
CASSLKGRWRNQPQHF	TGTGCCAGCAGCCTTAAGGGCAGGTGGAGGAATCAGCCCCAGCATTTT	TRBV27	TRBJ1-5	.	.
CASSLWRSSGSTDTQYF	TGTGCCAGCAGTTTATGGAGGTCTAGCGGGAGCACAGATACGCAGTATTTT	TRBV28	TRBJ2-3	.	TRBD2
CASSLGQGNGDTQYF	TGCGCCAGCAGCCTGGGACAGGGGAATGGAGATACGCAGTATTTT	TRBV5-1	TRBJ2-3	.	TRBD1
CASGSVNTEAFF	TGTGCCAGCGGCTCGGTGAACACTGAAGCTTTCTTT	TRBV28	TRBJ1-1	many	.
CASSYEGPNTGELFF	TGTGCCAGCAGTTATGAGGGCCCCAACACCGGGGAGCTGTTTTTT	TRBV6-5	TRBJ2-2	many	.
CASSLLGEKLFF	TGTGCCAGCAGTTTATTGGGGGAAAAACTGTTTTTT	TRBV12-3/TRBV12-4	TRBJ1-4	many	.
CASSRLAESSYEQYF	TGTGCCAGCAGCAGACTAGCGGAGAGCTCCTACGAGCAGTACTTC	TRBV7-8	TRBJ2-7	.	TRBD2
CASSSYSTSGRAHEQYF	TGTGCCAGCAGTTCCTACTCGACTAGCGGGAGGGCCCACGAGCAGTACTTC	TRBV28	TRBJ2-7	many	TRBD2
CASSFTGTGGPYEQYF	TGTGCCAGCAGCTTCACCGGGACAGGGGGCCCCTACGAGCAGTACTTC	TRBV9	TRBJ2-7	.	TRBD1
CASSLSGTPYEQYF	TGTGCCAGCAGCCTTTCCGGGACACCCTACGAGCAGTACTTC	TRBV7-9	TRBJ2-7	.	.
CASSTPLPDRGLDTEAFF	TGTGCCAGTAGTACCCCATTACCGGACAGGGGCCTCGACACTGAAGCTTTCTTT	TRBV19	TRBJ1-1	.	TRBD1
CATSGPGVVGELFF	TGTGCCACCAGTGGCCCAGGGGTCGTCGGGGAGCTGTTTTTT	TRBV24-1	TRBJ2-2	many	.
CAIHPLTGQGYF	TGTGCCATCCACCCCCTCACGGGACAGGGGTACTTC	TRBV28	TRBJ2-7	many	TRBD1
CASSLSAAGADTQYF	TGTGCCAGCAGCTTATCCGCGGCAGGGGCAGATACGCAGTATTTT	TRBV11-2	TRBJ2-3	.	.
CASTSTSGSGETQYF	TGTGCCAGCACCTCGACTAGCGGGAGTGGAGAGACCCAGTACTTC	TRBV12-3/TRBV12-4	TRBJ2-5	many	TRBD2
CSASSGSGTSEQYF	TGCAGTGCTAGTAGCGGGAGTGGTACTAGTGAGCAGTACTTC	TRBV20-1	TRBJ2-7	.	TRBD2
CATSTQTENTEAFF	TGTGCCACCAGCACCCAGACTGAGAACACTGAAGCTTTCTTT	TRBV15	TRBJ1-1	many	.
CASRRESYEQYF	TGTGCCAGCAGGCGGGAGTCCTACGAGCAGTACTTC	TRBV2	TRBJ2-7	many	TRBD2
CASSTGSSGNTIYF	TGTGCCAGTAGCACAGGGTCCTCTGGAAACACCATATATTTT	TRBV19	TRBJ1-3	few	.
CAGRDGLSGNTIYF	TGTGCCGGGAGGGACGGCCTCTCTGGAAACACCATATATTTT	TRBV6-2/TRBV6-3	TRBJ1-3	.	.
CSAVRGTQYF	TGCAGTGCTGTAAGGGGGACCCAGTACTTC	TRBV20-1	TRBJ2-5	few	.
CASSQEDQPQHF	TGCGCCAGCAGCCAAGAGGATCAGCCCCAGCATTTT	TRBV4-1	TRBJ1-5	few	.
CASSLLDSYEQYF	TGCGCCAGCAGCTTGTTGGACAGCTACGAGCAGTACTTC	TRBV5-1	TRBJ2-7	many	.
CASSFKGTFSGGNTIYF	TGTGCCAGCAGTTTCAAGGGAACCTTTTCTGGTGGAAACACCATATATTTT	TRBV2	TRBJ1-3	few	.
CASSLDGGRSYEQYF	TGTGCCAGCAGCTTAGATGGTGGACGTTCCTACGAGCAGTACTTC	TRBV11-2	TRBJ2-7	.	.
CATNRWASGGYEQYF	TGTGCCACCAACCGGTGGGCTAGCGGAGGTTACGAGCAGTACTTC	TRBV28	TRBJ2-7	many	TRBD2
CASSLGGDSHTYEQYF	TGTGCCAGCAGCCTAGGTGGGGACTCGCATACCTACGAGCAGTACTTC	TRBV7-9	TRBJ2-7	few	.
CASRYGLVPFSYNEQFF	TGCGCCAGCAGGTATGGACTAGTCCCCTTCTCCTACAATGAGCAGTTCTTC	TRBV5-1	TRBJ2-1	.	TRBD2
CASSISDSTRNQPQHF	TGTGCCAGTAGTATTTCCGACAGCACTCGCAATCAGCCCCAGCATTTT	TRBV19	TRBJ1-5	few	.
CASSLTTAANTGELFF	TGCGCCAGCAGCCTAACGACAGCAGCGAACACCGGGGAGCTGTTTTTT	TRBV5-1	TRBJ2-2	.	.
CASSFGTGGEQPQHF	TGTGCCAGCAGTTTCGGGACAGGGGGCGAACAGCCCCAGCATTTT	TRBV6-5	TRBJ1-5	many	TRBD1
CASSPTLQGRAFF	TGTGCCAGCAGTCCTACTTTACAGGGGCGAGCTTTCTTT	TRBV27	TRBJ1-1	many	TRBD1
CASRAGQGRDTQYF	TGTGCCAGCAGGGCCGGACAGGGGAGAGATACGCAGTATTTT	TRBV28	TRBJ2-3	.	TRBD1